Following are 14 T cell receptor beta chains from one sample sequenced in a study of blood T cell repertoires in COVID-19. This table comes from immunoSEQ multiplex PCR, and its TCRdb copy is limited to in-frame clones, with some not included. The sample has around 20,000 clones; approximately 85% are singletons. The sequencing sample was made of peripheral blood. Receptors originate from a human donor with active COVID-19. The donor label of this sample is uncertain.

The V and J genes are TRBV28 and TRBJ2-1, with D possibly matching TRBD1 (5 bases). The CDR3 loop spans 15 amino acids. The V gene lost 2 bases and the J gene lost 3 bases, with 11 bases spanning the gap. Germline CDR1 is MDHEN and CDR2 is SYDVKM. The CDR3 is CASSLRQGIYNEQFF. As DNA, the CDR3 is TGTGCCAGCAGTTTACGTCAGGGAATCTACAATGAGCAGTTCTTC.

This chain connects TRBV9 to TRBJ2-3, with D possibly being TRBD1 (6 bases). The CDR3 contains 13 residues. Trimming removed 3 bases from V and 3 bases from J, with 8 bases in between. Germline CDR1 reads SGDLS; CDR2 reads YYNGEE. The CDR3 DNA reads as TGTGCCAGCAGCGCCGGGACAACAGATACGCAGTATTTT. It codes for CASSAGTTDTQYF.

The J gene is TRBJ2-3, the V gene TRBV9, with TRBD2 as a possible D gene (6 bases). The CDR3 is 14 amino acids. The germline CDR1 and CDR2 sequences are SGDLS and YYNGEE. V lost 4 bases to trimming and J lost 1 base, with 10 bases between them. DNA of the CDR3: TGTGCCAGCAGCAGCGGGCCAGGCACAGATACGCAGTATTTT. Protein sequence: CASSSGPGTDTQYF.

The rearrangement joins TRBV19 to TRBJ2-3; D unclear. This CDR3 contains 14 residues. In germline, CDR1 is LNHDA, CDR2 SQIVND (reference sequence). Trimming removed 5 bases at V and 1 base at J, with 10 bases between. The CDR3 DNA reads TGTGCCAGTAGTGATGGTACAGGCACAGATACGCAGTATTTT. Its protein product is CASSDGTGTDTQYF.

V gene TRBV3-1 (or the pseudogene TRBV3-2) combines with J gene TRBJ2-5, with TRBD1 matching 10 bases. Unmatched junction bases numbered 11, after V lost 2 bases and J lost 5 bases. CDR1 LGHDT and CDR2 YNNKEL come from the germline V gene (reference sequence). The CDR3 has 17 residues. The CDR3: CASSQNPRTGGWETQYF. The DNA for the CDR3 is TGTGCCAGCAGCCAAAACCCGAGGACAGGGGGATGGGAGACCCAGTACTTC.

The DNA for the CDR3 is TGTGCCAGCAGATTACAGGGGGCTGTGAGCCCTGAAGCTTTCTTT. This encodes CASRLQGAVSPEAFF. The chain recombines TRBV2 with TRBJ1-1, with 9 bases matching TRBD1. The ends lost 6 bases at V and 6 bases at J; junction bases unmatched: 11. This CDR3 is 15 amino acids long. The germline gives CDR1 SNHLY, CDR2 FYNNEI.

This chain connects TRBV7-6 to TRBJ2-3; D gene ambiguous. This CDR3 region has 14 residues. V was shortened by 0 bases and J by 0 bases, with 4 bases between the two germline ends. Germline values: CDR1 SGHVS, CDR2 FNYEAQ. The CDR3 is CASSLAASTDTQYF. CDR3 coding DNA: TGTGCCAGCAGCTTAGCGGCTAGCACAGATACGCAGTATTTT.

The chain has TRBV6-1 and TRBJ1-2, with no clear D. Germline CDR1 reads MNHNS; CDR2 reads SASEGT. V lost 0 bases, J lost 3 bases, and 11 bases lay in between. The CDR3 has 15 amino acids. CDR3 region: CASSEAGSSYYGYTF. The CDR3 DNA is TGTGCCAGCAGTGAAGCGGGCAGTTCCTACTATGGCTACACCTTC.

The gene calls are TRBV7-9 and TRBJ2-3; 9 positions agree with TRBD1. This CDR3 has 15 amino acids. CDR1 and CDR2 from the germline V gene are SEHNR and FQNEAQ (reference sequence). V trimming: 5 bases; J trimming: 8 bases; junction bases outside the gene matches: 11. CDR3 sequence: CASSQRQGGKVTQYF. For the CDR3, the DNA is TGTGCCAGCAGCCAACGACAGGGGGGAAAGGTTACGCAGTATTTT.

The chain links TRBV5-1 to TRBJ1-3; 8 bases are shared with TRBD1. The CDR3 covers 18 residues. Trimming at V came to 4 bases and at J to 0 bases, leaving 12 bases not matched to a gene. The germline gives CDR1 SGHRS, CDR2 YFSETQ. Here the CDR3 reads CASSAPSGQVGSGNTIYF. The CDR3 DNA sequence: TGCGCCAGCAGCGCCCCATCGGGACAGGTGGGCTCTGGAAACACCATATATTTT.

The CDR3 sequence is CASRSLVAGGSGTDTQYF. In DNA form, the CDR3 reads TGTGCCAGCAGAAGTCTCGTAGCGGGAGGCTCGGGCACAGATACGCAGTATTTT. J is TRBJ2-3 and V is TRBV7-2, with TRBD2 matching over 10 bases. There are 18 residues in the CDR3. With V trimmed by 6 bases and J by 1 base, 13 bases remained unmatched. The germline gives CDR1 SGHTA, CDR2 FQGNSA.

This clone was found once. This rearrangement joins TRBV9 to TRBJ1-1, with D tentatively TRBD1 (6 bases). The CDR3 has 14 amino acids. Trimming removed 0 bases from V and 2 bases from J, with 8 bases in between. Per germline, CDR1 SGDLS and CDR2 YYNGEE. In DNA form, the CDR3 reads TGTGCCAGCAGCGTAGAAGGGGGTAACACTGAAGCTTTCTTT. Translation: CASSVEGGNTEAFF.

The V and J genes are TRBV4-1 and TRBJ2-5; D perhaps matches TRBD2 (7 bases). Per germline, CDR1 MGHRA and CDR2 YSYEKL. V lost 1 base to trimming and J lost 4 bases, with 19 bases between them. This CDR3 contains 17 residues. CDR3 region: CASSQVGEGGNRETQYF. The CDR3 coding sequence is TGCGCCAGCAGCCAAGTCGGGGAGGGGGGAAATCGAGAGACCCAGTACTTC.

The chain links TRBV30 to TRBJ1-3; maybe TRBD1 (6 bases). Germline loops: CDR1 GTSNPN, CDR2 SVGIG (reference sequence). This CDR3 is 20 amino acids long. The germline V and J ends were trimmed by 0 bases and 0 bases, with 24 bases remaining between them. The CDR3 nucleotides are TGTGCCTGGAGTGTTCATGGGGGGGGCCCGACCGGGCCCTCTGGAAACACCATATATTTT. Its protein product is CAWSVHGGGPTGPSGNTIYF.